The entry below gives a single T cell receptor (beta chain) sequence along with its context. V dropped 4 bases and J dropped 1; count of bases not matched to a gene: 4. The V gene's germline CDR1 is SQVTM and CDR2 ANQGSEA. The CDR3 extends over 14 amino acids. Expressed TCRB transcripts were sequenced after all isolated RNA was converted to cDNA. Sequenced by immunoSEQ multiplex PCR; TCRdb stores in-frame clones only, minus some. The sample carries fewer than 650,000 clones, 15% to 18% recorded once. This record comes from a study of beta chain features in type 1 diabetes. The clonotype comes from a man aged 18-30 years in good health. The rearrangement links TRBV29-1 to TRBJ1-1; 9 bases fit TRBD1. Sequencing input: naive CD4+ T cells from blood. In nucleotides, the CDR3 is TGCAGCGTTGTACAGGGGGCGGCGAACACTGAAGCTTTCTTT. Protein sequence: CSVVQGAANTEAFF.